Shown below are 25 T cell receptor beta chains from a single sample sequenced in a study of shared clonotypes between healthy human individuals. CD45RO-negative cells were positively selected for CCR7, leaving out terminally differentiated effector memory CD45RA+ cells. Some clones are missing from TCRdb's copy, which holds only in-frame ones; the method was immunoSEQ multiplex PCR. Of almost 700,000 clones in the sample, about 90% are singletons; the top ten hold 24%. Sequencing was performed on naive CD8+ T cells sorted from blood. Receptors were obtained from a man aged 30 to 39 in good health.

V usage is TRBV28 and J usage is TRBJ2-7, with D perhaps matching TRBD1 (5 bases). Germline V gene data show CDR1 as MDHEN and CDR2 as SYDVKM. With 5 bases removed from V and 3 bases from J, the gap between germline ends came to 20 bases. CDR3 length equals 16 residues. CDR3 nucleotide sequence: TGTGCCAGCAGTCCGAACGACAGCGATCTTTACTACGAGCAGTACTTC. This encodes CASSPNDSDLYYEQYF. Using reference TRBV28 and TRBJ2-7 for the parts outside the CDR3, the full variable domain is DVKVTQSSRYLVKRTGEKVFLECVQDMDHENMFWYRQDPGLGLRLIYFSYDVKMKEKGDIPEGYSVSREKKERFSLILESASTNQTSMYLCASSPNDSDLYYEQYFGPGTRLTVT.

J is TRBJ2-7 and V is TRBV5-5, with D perhaps matching TRBD1 (6 bases). The V gene's germline CDR1 is SGHKS and CDR2 YYEKEE (reference sequence). The CDR3 is made up of 18 amino acids. V lost 1 base to trimming and J lost 2 bases, with 22 bases between them. The chain's CDR3 is CASSLQLVPGQGPYEQYF. The CDR3 DNA is TGTGCCAGCAGCTTGCAACTCGTACCGGGACAAGGACCCTACGAGCAGTACTTC.

CDR3 sequence: CSARGAANTGELFF. CDR3 sequence (DNA): TGCAGCGCCCGGGGGGCAGCGAACACCGGGGAGCTGTTTTTT. The chain links TRBV29-1 to TRBJ2-2; a possible D gene is TRBD2 (7 bases). V lost 7 bases, J lost 0 bases, and 12 bases lay in between. This CDR3 spans 14 amino acids. Germline CDR1 and CDR2: SQVTM and ANQGSEA.

To note about this clone: This could be a read error, since a much larger clone is one nucleotide away. The rearrangement joins TRBV28 to TRBJ2-3; 10 bases line up with TRBD2. Germline V CDR1 and CDR2: MDHEN, SYDVKM. J gave up 0 bases and V 6 bases, and 0 bases lay outside the gene matches. The CDR3 spans 14 residues. The CDR3 protein is CASRTSGSTDTQYF. The CDR3 nucleotides are TGTGCCAGCAGGACTAGCGGGAGCACAGATACGCAGTATTTT. Complete variable domain (other parts from reference TRBV28 and TRBJ2-3): DVKVTQSSRYLVKRTGEKVFLECVQDMDHENMFWYRQDPGLGLRLIYFSYDVKMKEKGDIPEGYSVSREKKERFSLILESASTNQTSMYLCASRTSGSTDTQYFGPGTRLTVL.

This clone was detected only once. V is TRBV19 and J is TRBJ2-7, with TRBD1 identical over 7 bases. Germline CDR1 is LNHDA and CDR2 is SQIVND (reference sequence). Trimming took 4 bases from V and 0 from J; bases not matched to a gene: 6. There are 15 residues in the CDR3. The CDR3 loop is CASSTLGTASYEQYF. DNA for the CDR3: TGTGCCAGTAGTACCCTTGGGACAGCCTCCTACGAGCAGTACTTC.

The chain combines TRBV28 with TRBJ2-3; 8 nucleotides line up with TRBD2. The CDR3 is 18 amino acids. Germline V lookup: CDR1 MDHEN, CDR2 SYDVKM. J gave up 3 bases and V 6 bases, and 17 bases lay outside the gene matches. The CDR3 spells CASSTSVWSGSGTDTQYF. DNA of the CDR3: TGTGCCAGCAGCACCTCGGTTTGGAGCGGGAGTGGTACAGATACGCAGTATTTT.

V gene TRBV7-2 combines with J gene TRBJ2-1; the D gene could be TRBD1 or TRBD2 (5 bases each). The germline V gene has CDR1 SGHTA and CDR2 FQGNSA. The CDR3 totals 15 residues. V dropped 5 bases and J dropped 5 bases, with 16 bases sitting between them. The CDR3 nucleotides read TGTGCCAGCAGCCAGGACTTTGCAGGGAACAATGAGCAGTTCTTC. Translation gives CASSQDFAGNNEQFF.

The chain links TRBV14 to TRBJ2-7; the match to TRBD1 covers 8 bases. The CDR3 spans 15 residues. J lost 2 bases, V lost 4 bases, and 7 bases had no gene match. The germline gives CDR1 SGHDN, CDR2 FVKESK. The CDR3 loop reads CASSPSGQGAYEQYF. For the CDR3, the DNA is TGTGCCAGCAGCCCCTCTGGACAGGGAGCCTACGAGCAGTACTTC.

The chain has TRBV18 and TRBJ2-2, with TRBD2 identical over 9 bases. After removal of 3 bases from V and 1 base from J, the junction contained 3 bases not matched to a gene. Per germline, CDR1 KGHSH and CDR2 LQKENI. The CDR3 spans 16 residues. The CDR3 loop reads CASSPTSGLNTGELFF. CDR3 sequence (DNA): TGTGCCAGCTCACCGACTAGCGGTTTGAACACCGGGGAGCTGTTTTTT.

In its sample, this clone is medium-sized. The chain couples TRBV6-1 to TRBJ2-3; 9 bases match TRBD2. The CDR3 runs to 15 residues. Looked up from germline, CDR1 is MNHNS and CDR2 is SASEGT. Trimming at V came to 2 bases and at J to 4 bases, leaving 4 bases not matched to a gene. The CDR3: CASSETAGGADTQYF. The DNA of the CDR3 is TGTGCCAGCAGTGAAACAGCGGGAGGCGCAGATACGCAGTATTTT.

As concerns this clone: Additional DNA sequences in this sample encode the identical CDR3. The rearrangement uses TRBV19 and TRBJ1-2, with a tentative D call TRBD1 (5 bases). Per the germline V gene, CDR1 is LNHDA and CDR2 is SQIVND (reference sequence). V was shortened by 0 bases and J by 4 bases, with 9 bases between the two germline ends. The CDR3 consists of 14 residues. CDR3 in amino acids: CASSIDDRVYGYTF. The CDR3 DNA reads as TGTGCCAGTAGTATAGATGACAGAGTCTATGGCTACACCTTC.

The rearrangement joins TRBV29-1 to TRBJ1-2; perhaps TRBD1 as D (5 bases). Germline-derived CDR1 and CDR2 are SQVTM and ANQGSEA. Trimming removed 4 bases from V and 1 base from J, with 10 bases in between. This CDR3 comprises 13 residues. The CDR3 nucleotides read TGCAGCGTTGTGCCGGGGGGTAACTATGGCTACACCTTC. This encodes CSVVPGGNYGYTF. Using reference TRBV29-1 and TRBJ1-2 for the parts outside the CDR3, the full variable domain is SAVISQKPSRDICQRGTSLTIQCQVDSQVTMMFWYRQQPGQSLTLIATANQGSEATYESGFVIDKFPISRPNLTFSTLTVSNMSPEDSSIYLCSVVPGGNYGYTFGSGTRLTVV.

The gene calls are TRBV2 and TRBJ2-7; 8 bases are a match to TRBD2. The CDR3 sequence is 16 residues long. CDR1 is SNHLY and CDR2 is FYNNEI in the germline V gene. V dropped 0 bases and J dropped 6; count of bases not matched to a gene: 10. The CDR3 region is CASSEARGLGALEQYF. The CDR3 coding sequence is TGTGCCAGCAGTGAAGCGAGGGGACTAGGGGCCCTCGAGCAGTACTTC.

The V and J genes are TRBV7-8 and TRBJ2-4; TRBD2 matches 15 bases. The V gene's germline CDR1 is SGHVS and CDR2 FQNEAQ. The CDR3 length is 18 residues. The V segment lost 1 base and the J segment 6 bases; nucleotides outside the gene matches: 7. The CDR3 DNA sequence: TGTGCCAGCAGCTTAGAAGGACTAGCGGGAGGGACCGGAAACATTCAGTACTTC. Translated, it gives CASSLEGLAGGTGNIQYF.

This chain links TRBV4-1 with TRBJ1-3; D is ambiguous. This CDR3 is built from 12 residues. Between the trimmed V and J ends, which lost 0 bases and 6 bases, there was a span of 3 bases. Germline-derived CDR1 and CDR2 are MGHRA and YSYEKL. The CDR3 region has the DNA TGCGCCAGCAGCCAAGATCTAAACACCATATATTTT. Protein: CASSQDLNTIYF.

The V call is TRBV15, the J call TRBJ2-2; a weak D match, TRBD1 (5 bases). The germline CDR1 and CDR2 sequences are LNHNV and YYDKDF (reference sequence). The CDR3 sequence is 15 residues long. Trimming took off 0 bases at V and 9 bases at J, with 14 bases between the two ends. CDR3 DNA sequence: TGTGCCACCAGCAGAGATAGGGGCTTCGTCCGGGAGCTGTTTTTT. Its translation: CATSRDRGFVRELFF.

The chain joins TRBV9 to TRBJ2-7; 9 positions agree with TRBD2. The germline V gene encodes CDR1 SGDLS and CDR2 YYNGEE. The V and J ends lost 4 bases and 4 bases, in that order; junction bases with no gene match: 9. The CDR3 has 15 residues. CDR3 region: CASSLAGGLTYEQYF. The DNA for the CDR3 is TGTGCCAGCAGCCTCGCGGGAGGGCTAACGTACGAGCAGTACTTC.

The sample holds one count of this clone. Other DNA variants within this sample encode the same CDR3. The rearrangement links TRBV11-2 to TRBJ2-1; 9 bases are a match to TRBD2. Germline CDR1 and CDR2: SGHAT and FQNNGV. The CDR3 consists of 15 residues. Unmatched junction bases numbered 2, after V lost 3 bases and J lost 2 bases. Here the CDR3 DNA reads TGTGCCAGCAGCTTGCTAGCGGGACCCTACAATGAGCAGTTCTTC. Translation gives CASSLLAGPYNEQFF.

This sequence joins TRBV11-1 and TRBJ2-5; D not certain. Germline CDR1 SGHAT, CDR2 FQDESV (reference sequence). The V end was cut by 5 bases, the J end by 4 bases, with 8 bases between. The CDR3 contains 12 residues. The CDR3 protein is CASSQFGETQYF. CDR3 DNA sequence: TGTGCCAGCAGCCAATTCGGAGAGACCCAGTACTTC.

This chain uses TRBV29-1 with TRBJ1-1; 7 positions match TRBD1. Trimming at V came to 6 bases and at J to 6 bases, leaving 10 bases not matched to a gene. Germline V gene lookup returns CDR1 SQVTM and CDR2 ANQGSEA. CDR3 length: 13 residues. This CDR3 reads CSVVPGTESEAFF. CDR3 coding DNA: TGCAGCGTGGTGCCCGGGACAGAATCTGAAGCTTTCTTT. Combining the CDR3 with reference TRBV29-1 and TRBJ1-1 gives the whole variable domain SAVISQKPSRDICQRGTSLTIQCQVDSQVTMMFWYRQQPGQSLTLIATANQGSEATYESGFVIDKFPISRPNLTFSTLTVSNMSPEDSSIYLCSVVPGTESEAFFGQGTRLTVV.

With respect to this clone: Other DNA sequences in this sample translate to the same CDR3. J is TRBJ2-1 and V is TRBV27; 10 nucleotides align to TRBD2. The junction had 2 bases not matched to a gene; V was cut back by 3 bases and J by 3 bases. Per the germline V gene, CDR1 is MNHEY and CDR2 is SMNVEV (reference sequence). CDR3 length: 15 residues. This chain's CDR3 is CASSLSSGGYNEQFF. The CDR3 DNA reads TGTGCCAGCAGTTTGTCTAGCGGGGGCTACAATGAGCAGTTCTTC.

The V call is TRBV7-9, the J call TRBJ2-7; possible D gene TRBD1, 5 bases. V shed 7 bases and J shed 4 bases, with 11 bases lying between them. Germline V gene data show CDR1 as SEHNR and CDR2 as FQNEAQ (reference sequence). This CDR3 has 12 residues. CDR3 amino acids: CASMAGRYEQYF. The CDR3, as DNA: TGTGCCAGCATGGCAGGGCGTTACGAGCAGTACTTC.

The V gene is TRBV10-2, the J gene TRBJ1-1; D gene uncertain. Trimming took 7 bases from V and 1 from J, leaving 7 bases between them. Germline-derived CDR1 and CDR2 are WSHSY and SAAADI. This CDR3 has 12 residues. This CDR3 reads CASTSGNTEAFF. As DNA, the CDR3 is TGCGCCAGCACGTCGGGGAACACTGAAGCTTTCTTT.

The rearrangement links TRBV10-1 to TRBJ2-7, with TRBD1 matching over 11 bases. V dropped 10 bases and J dropped 6; count of bases not matched to a gene: 11. Per germline, CDR1 WNHNN and CDR2 SYGVQD (reference sequence). CDR3 length: 14 residues. The CDR3 bases are TGCGCCACCTCCGGGACAGGGGGTTTCGGCGAGCAGTACTTC. Its protein is CATSGTGGFGEQYF.

The rearrangement uses TRBV7-4 and TRBJ2-3, with TRBD2 identical over 12 bases. The J segment lost 4 bases and the V segment lost 0 bases, leaving 14 bases of the junction unmatched. The CDR3 totals 20 residues. Germline V gene lookup returns CDR1 SGHVT and CDR2 SQSDAQ. The CDR3 DNA follows: TGTGCCAGCAGCTTAGCCCTACTAGCGGGAGGAATGGGTTACGCAGATACGCAGTATTTT. It yields the protein CASSLALLAGGMGYADTQYF.